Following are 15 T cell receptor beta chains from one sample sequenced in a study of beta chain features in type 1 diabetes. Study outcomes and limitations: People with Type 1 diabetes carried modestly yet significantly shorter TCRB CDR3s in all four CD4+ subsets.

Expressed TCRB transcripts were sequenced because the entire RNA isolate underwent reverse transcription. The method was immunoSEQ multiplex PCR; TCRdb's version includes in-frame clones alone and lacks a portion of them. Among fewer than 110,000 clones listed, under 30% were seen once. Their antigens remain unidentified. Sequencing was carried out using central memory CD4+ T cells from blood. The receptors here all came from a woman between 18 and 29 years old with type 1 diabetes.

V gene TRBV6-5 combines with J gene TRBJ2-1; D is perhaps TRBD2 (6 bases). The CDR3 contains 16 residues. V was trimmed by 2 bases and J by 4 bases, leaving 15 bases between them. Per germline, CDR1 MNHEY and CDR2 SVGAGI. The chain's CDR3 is CASSYTGRGVYNEQFF. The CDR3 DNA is TGTGCCAGCAGTTACACCGGACGCGGGGTGTACAATGAGCAGTTCTTC.

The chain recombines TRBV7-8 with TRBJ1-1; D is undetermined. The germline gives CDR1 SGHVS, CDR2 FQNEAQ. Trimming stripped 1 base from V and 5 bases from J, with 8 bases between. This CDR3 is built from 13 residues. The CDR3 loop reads CASSLGAGTEAFF. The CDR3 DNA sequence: TGTGCCAGCAGCTTAGGGGCTGGTACTGAAGCTTTCTTT.

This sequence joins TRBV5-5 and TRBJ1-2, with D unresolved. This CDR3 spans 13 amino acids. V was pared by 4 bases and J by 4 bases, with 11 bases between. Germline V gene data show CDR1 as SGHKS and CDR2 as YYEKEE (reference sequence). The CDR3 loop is CASSRREAYGYTF. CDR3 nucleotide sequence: TGTGCCAGCAGCCGGAGGGAGGCCTATGGCTACACCTTC.

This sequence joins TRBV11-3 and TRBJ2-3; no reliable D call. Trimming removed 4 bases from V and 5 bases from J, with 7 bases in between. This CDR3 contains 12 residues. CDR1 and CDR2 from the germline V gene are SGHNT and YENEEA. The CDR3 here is CASSSYVDTQYF. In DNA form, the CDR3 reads TGTGCCAGCAGCTCCTATGTAGATACGCAGTATTTT.

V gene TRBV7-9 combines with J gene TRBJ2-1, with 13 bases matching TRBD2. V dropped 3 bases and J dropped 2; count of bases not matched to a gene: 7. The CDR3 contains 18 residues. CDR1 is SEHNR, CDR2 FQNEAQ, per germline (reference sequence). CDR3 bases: TGTGCCAGCAGCTTCCGGACTAGCGGGAGTGGGACCTACAATGAGCAGTTCTTC. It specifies CASSFRTSGSGTYNEQFF. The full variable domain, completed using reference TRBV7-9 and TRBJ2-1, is DTGVSQNPRHKITKRGQNVTFRCDPISEHNRLYWYRQTLGQGPEFLTYFQNEAQLEKSRLLSDRFSAERPKGSFSTLEIQRTEQGDSAMYLCASSFRTSGSGTYNEQFFGPGTRLTVL.

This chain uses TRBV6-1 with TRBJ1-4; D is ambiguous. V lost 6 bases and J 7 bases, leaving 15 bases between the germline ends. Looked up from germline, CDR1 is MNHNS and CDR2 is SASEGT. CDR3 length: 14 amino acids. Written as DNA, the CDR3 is TGTGCCAGCAGGGAACAAGACCGGAGTGAAAAACTGTTTTTT. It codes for CASREQDRSEKLFF.

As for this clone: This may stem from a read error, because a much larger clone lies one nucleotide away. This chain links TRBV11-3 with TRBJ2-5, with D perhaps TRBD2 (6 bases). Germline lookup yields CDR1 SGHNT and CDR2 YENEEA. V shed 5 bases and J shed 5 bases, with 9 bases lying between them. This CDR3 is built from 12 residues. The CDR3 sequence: CASSLGRETQYF. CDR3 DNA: TGTGCCAGCAGCCTGGGGAGGGAGACCCAGTACTTC. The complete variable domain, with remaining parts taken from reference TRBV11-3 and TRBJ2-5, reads EAGVVQSPRYKIIEKKQPVAFWCNPISGHNTLYWYLQNLGQGPELLIRYENEEAVDDSQLPKDRFSAERLKGVDSTLKIQPAELGDSAVYLCASSLGRETQYFGPGTRLLVL.

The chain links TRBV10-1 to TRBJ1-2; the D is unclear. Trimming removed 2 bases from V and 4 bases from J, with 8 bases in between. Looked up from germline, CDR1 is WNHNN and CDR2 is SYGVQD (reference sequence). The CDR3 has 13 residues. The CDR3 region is CASSENVGYGYTF. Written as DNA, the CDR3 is TGCGCCAGCAGTGAGAATGTCGGCTATGGCTACACCTTC.

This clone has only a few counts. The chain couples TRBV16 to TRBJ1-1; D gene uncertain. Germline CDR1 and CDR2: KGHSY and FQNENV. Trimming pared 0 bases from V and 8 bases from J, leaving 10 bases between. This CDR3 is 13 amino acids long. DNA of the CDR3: TGTGCCAGCAGCCAATCGAGGCTGGAGGAAGCTTTCTTT. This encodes CASSQSRLEEAFF.

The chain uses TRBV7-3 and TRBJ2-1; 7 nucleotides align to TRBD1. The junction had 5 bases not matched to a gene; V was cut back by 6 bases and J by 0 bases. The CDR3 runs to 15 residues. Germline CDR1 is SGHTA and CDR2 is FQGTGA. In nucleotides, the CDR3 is TGTGCCAGCAGTAGGGACAGATCCTCCTACAATGAGCAGTTCTTC. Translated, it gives CASSRDRSSYNEQFF.

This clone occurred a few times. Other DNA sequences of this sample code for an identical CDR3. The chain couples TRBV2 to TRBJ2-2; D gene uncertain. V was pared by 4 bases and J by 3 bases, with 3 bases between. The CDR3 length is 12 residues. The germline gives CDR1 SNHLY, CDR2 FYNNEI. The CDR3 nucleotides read TGTGCCAGCAGTGCAGACACCGGGGAGCTGTTTTTT. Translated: CASSADTGELFF.

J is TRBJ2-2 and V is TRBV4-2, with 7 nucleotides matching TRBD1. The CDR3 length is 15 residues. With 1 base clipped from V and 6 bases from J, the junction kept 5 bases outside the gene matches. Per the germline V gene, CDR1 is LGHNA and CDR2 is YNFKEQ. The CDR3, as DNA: TGTGCCAGCAGCCAAGGACAGGGCTCGCCCGGGGAGCTGTTTTTT. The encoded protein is CASSQGQGSPGELFF.

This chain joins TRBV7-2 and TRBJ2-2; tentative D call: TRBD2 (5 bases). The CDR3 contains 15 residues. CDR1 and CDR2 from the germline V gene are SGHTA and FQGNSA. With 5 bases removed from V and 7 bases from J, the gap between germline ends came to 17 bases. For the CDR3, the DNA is TGTGCCAGCAGCCCCAGCTTGGCCCGGGGCGGGGAGCTGTTTTTT. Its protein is CASSPSLARGGELFF.

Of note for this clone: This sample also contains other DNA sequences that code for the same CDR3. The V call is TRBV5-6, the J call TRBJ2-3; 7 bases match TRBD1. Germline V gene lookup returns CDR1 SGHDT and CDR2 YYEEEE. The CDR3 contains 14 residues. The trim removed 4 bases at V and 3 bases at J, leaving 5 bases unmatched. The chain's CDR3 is CASSRQGSTDTQYF. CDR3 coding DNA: TGTGCCAGCAGCCGACAGGGTAGTACAGATACGCAGTATTTT.

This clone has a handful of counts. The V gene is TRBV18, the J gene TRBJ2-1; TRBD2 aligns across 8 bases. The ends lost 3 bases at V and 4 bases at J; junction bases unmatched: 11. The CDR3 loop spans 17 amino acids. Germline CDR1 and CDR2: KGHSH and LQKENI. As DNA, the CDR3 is TGTGCCAGCTCACCGGAAGCGGGAGCTGGGATATACAATGAGCAGTTCTTC. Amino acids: CASSPEAGAGIYNEQFF.